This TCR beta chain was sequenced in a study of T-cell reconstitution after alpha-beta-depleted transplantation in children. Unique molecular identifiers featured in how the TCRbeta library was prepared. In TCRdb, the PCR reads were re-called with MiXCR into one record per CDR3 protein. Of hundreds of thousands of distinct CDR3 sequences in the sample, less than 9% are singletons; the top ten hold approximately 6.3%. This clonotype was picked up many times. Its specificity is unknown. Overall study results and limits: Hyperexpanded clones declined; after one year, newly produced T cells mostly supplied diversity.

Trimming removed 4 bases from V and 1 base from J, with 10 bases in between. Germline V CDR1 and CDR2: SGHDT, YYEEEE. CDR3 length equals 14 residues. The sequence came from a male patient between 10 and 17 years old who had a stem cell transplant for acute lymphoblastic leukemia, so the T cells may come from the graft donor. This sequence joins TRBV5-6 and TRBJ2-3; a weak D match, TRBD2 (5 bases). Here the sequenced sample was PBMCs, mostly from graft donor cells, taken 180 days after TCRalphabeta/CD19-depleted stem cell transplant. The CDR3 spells CASSGGRGTDTQYF. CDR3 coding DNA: TGTGCCAGCAGCGGAGGAAGGGGCACAGATACGCAGTATTTT.